The 3 T cell receptor beta chains below were found in one sample sequenced in a study of cytotoxic CD8 clonotypes in ibrutinib-treated CLL (dated by TCRdb to the early 2020s). The time point label, as the study defines it: approximately 2 years on ibrutinib. Library prep was done by the immunoSEQ multiplex PCR assay. This is the immuneACCESS table as TCRdb keeps it, with only in-frame sequences that have V and J called. A part of the clones is gone; compared with another copy, unresolved V genes explain less than half, and the rest is unexplained. This sample gives some 130,000 clones in total; 80% to 90% of them show up just once. The ten largest clones capture roughly 2% of the sample. Sequenced material: PBMCs, taken after 24 months of ibrutinib treatment. Receptor source: a human donor with chronic lymphocytic leukemia.

This clone was found a few times. The chain uses TRBV7-2 and TRBJ1-2; D unclear. Germline lookup yields CDR1 SGHTA and CDR2 FQGNSA. This CDR3 spans 15 amino acids. V lost 1 base and J 3 bases, leaving 12 bases between the germline ends. The CDR3 loop is CASSLDVGTYYGYTF. In DNA form, the CDR3 reads TGTGCCAGCAGCTTAGATGTCGGTACCTACTATGGCTACACCTTC.

J is TRBJ1-3 and V is TRBV14; tentative D call: TRBD1 (6 bases). V was cut by 4 bases and J by 2 bases, with 24 bases left in between. In germline, CDR1 is SGHDN, CDR2 FVKESK. The length of the CDR3 is 19 residues. The CDR3 nucleotides read TGTGCCAGCAGCCTTAGGGGGGGAGCCGGAGACTCTCCTGGAAACACCATATATTTT. This gives the protein CASSLRGGAGDSPGNTIYF.

The chain uses TRBV2 and TRBJ1-4; 7 bases map to TRBD1. The CDR3 covers 13 residues. Germline V CDR1 and CDR2: SNHLY, FYNNEI. The J segment lost 4 bases and the V segment lost 8 bases, leaving 4 bases of the junction unmatched. The CDR3 is CASHRDSNEKLFF. Here the CDR3 DNA reads TGTGCCAGCCACCGGGACAGTAATGAAAAACTGTTTTTT.